Presented here are 5 T cell receptor beta chains from one specimen sequenced in a study of blood T cell repertoires in COVID-19. The repertoire was sequenced with immunoSEQ multiplex PCR; TCRdb's copy has only in-frame clones and lacks some. This sample has hundreds of thousands of clones, with roughly 88% found just once. Sequences were obtained from peripheral blood. These receptors were taken from a woman aged 25 to 45 with active or convalescent COVID-19.

V is TRBV6-1 and J is TRBJ1-5, with 8 bases identical to TRBD1. V was pared by 3 bases and J by 7 bases, with 11 bases of the junction left unmatched. Germline values: CDR1 MNHNS, CDR2 SASEGT. This CDR3 region has 16 residues. For the CDR3, the DNA is TGTGCCAGCAGTGAGGGCGGGGACAGGCTCACGCAGCCCCAGCATTTT. Protein sequence: CASSEGGDRLTQPQHF.

The chain combines TRBV4-2 with TRBJ1-6; 9 bases map to TRBD1. Germline CDR1 and CDR2: LGHNA and YNFKEQ. The junction had 3 bases not matched to a gene; V was cut back by 0 bases and J by 6 bases. The CDR3 has 16 residues. The CDR3 DNA is TGTGCCAGCAGCCAAGATGAGGGACAGGGTAATTCACCCCTCCACTTT. This codes for CASSQDEGQGNSPLHF.

The gene calls are TRBV5-1 and TRBJ1-2; D unresolved. Germline CDR1 is SGHRS and CDR2 is YFSETQ. V lost 4 bases to trimming and J lost 4 bases, with 23 bases between them. CDR3 size: 17 residues. The CDR3 reads CASSHVGWARYSYGYTF. In nucleotides, the CDR3 is TGCGCCAGCAGCCACGTTGGTTGGGCTCGGTACTCCTATGGCTACACCTTC.

V gene TRBV13 combines with J gene TRBJ1-2; D call uncertain. The CDR3 is 13 amino acids. V was pared by 5 bases and J by 4 bases, with 11 bases between. The germline V gene has CDR1 PRHDT and CDR2 FYEKMQ (reference sequence). The DNA of the CDR3 is TGTGCCAGCAGCCCTCCTGACACCTATGGCTACACCTTC. Protein: CASSPPDTYGYTF.

This chain's CDR3 is CASRAQDSYEQYF. DNA of the CDR3: TGTGCCAGCAGGGCACAGGACTCCTACGAGCAGTACTTC. The chain combines TRBV12-3 or TRBV12-4 with TRBJ2-7; TRBD1 might be the D (5 bases). The CDR3 length is 13 residues. Trimming cost V 6 bases and J 0 bases, with 9 bases left between them.